This T cell receptor (beta chain) was sequenced in a study of cytomegalovirus exposure and HLA in healthy donors. Whole-study results and caveats: Investigators reported 164 TCR beta chains as tied to cytomegalovirus. Later, an analysis found that TCR clusters from the first cohort tended to co-occur in the 110 or so validation repertoires.

Assay used: immunoSEQ multiplex PCR; TCRdb lists only in-frame clones, some missing. The sample contains about 200,000 clones, around 86% of which appear only once. Comment on this clone: The antigen remains unidentified.

A roughly 120-subject validation cohort, separate from the approximately 670-subject first cohort, supplied the donors. Sequencing was carried out using PBMCs. This receptor was obtained from a woman aged 18-35 years in good health and CMV-seropositive.

As DNA, the CDR3 is TGTGCCAGCAGTTCGACAGGGCGCGGCGGGGAGCTGTTTTTT. It specifies CASSSTGRGGELFF. The rearrangement joins TRBV7-9 to TRBJ2-2; 7 nucleotides align to TRBD1. CDR1 is SEHNR, CDR2 FQNEAQ, per germline (reference sequence). The CDR3 is 14 residues long. The V segment lost 6 bases and the J segment 7 bases; nucleotides outside the gene matches: 8. Full variable domain (missing parts from reference TRBV7-9 and TRBJ2-2): DTGVSQNPRHKITKRGQNVTFRCDPISEHNRLYWYRQTLGQGPEFLTYFQNEAQLEKSRLLSDRFSAERPKGSFSTLEIQRTEQGDSAMYLCASSSTGRGGELFFGEGSRLTVL.